The entry below gives a single T cell receptor (beta chain) sequence along with its context. As yet, its antigen is unknown. V lost 5 bases and J 7 bases, leaving 15 bases between the germline ends. CDR1 is MNHEY and CDR2 is SMNVEV in the germline V gene (reference sequence). This CDR3 is built from 13 residues. The entry originates in a study of T cell responses to AZD1222 COVID-19 vaccine. Study information: Whether given at about 4 or about 12 weeks, second doses were pooled.

Study-wide results and limits: Vaccine-related CD4 TCRs covered spike, predominating at 160-218 and 743-854.

Data came from immunoSEQ multiplex PCR; TCRdb stores just in-frame clones and leaves some out. The repertoire holds approximately 140,000 clones, with 75% to 95% as singletons. The chain employs TRBV27 and TRBJ2-7, with D possibly being TRBD1 (5 bases). The sequencing used peripheral blood, collected on day 0 of AZD1222 vaccination. This TCR was sampled from an adult in good health. CDR3 DNA sequence: TGTGCCAGCAGTCCCAGGGCCATGGGGGAGCAGTACTTC. Its protein product is CASSPRAMGEQYF.